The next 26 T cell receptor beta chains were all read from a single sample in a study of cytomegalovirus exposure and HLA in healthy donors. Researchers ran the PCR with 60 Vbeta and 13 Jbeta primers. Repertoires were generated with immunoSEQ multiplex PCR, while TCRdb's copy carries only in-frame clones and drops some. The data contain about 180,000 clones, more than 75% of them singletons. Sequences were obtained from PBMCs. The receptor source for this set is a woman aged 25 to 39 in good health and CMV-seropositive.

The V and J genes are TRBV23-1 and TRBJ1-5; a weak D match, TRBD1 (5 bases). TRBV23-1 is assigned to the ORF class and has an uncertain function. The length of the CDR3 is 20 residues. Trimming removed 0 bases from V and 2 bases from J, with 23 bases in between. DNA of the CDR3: TGCGCCAGCAGTCAATCCTGGGACTCCCCATCCCGTCGCGGCAATCAGCCCCAGCATTTT. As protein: CASSQSWDSPSRRGNQPQHF.

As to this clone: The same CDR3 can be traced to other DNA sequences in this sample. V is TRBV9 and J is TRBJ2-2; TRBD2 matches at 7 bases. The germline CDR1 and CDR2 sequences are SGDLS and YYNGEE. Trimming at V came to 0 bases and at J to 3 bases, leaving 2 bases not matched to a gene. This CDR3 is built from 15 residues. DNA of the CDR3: TGTGCCAGCAGCGTAGGGGGGGGATACACCGGGGAGCTGTTTTTT. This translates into CASSVGGGYTGELFF.

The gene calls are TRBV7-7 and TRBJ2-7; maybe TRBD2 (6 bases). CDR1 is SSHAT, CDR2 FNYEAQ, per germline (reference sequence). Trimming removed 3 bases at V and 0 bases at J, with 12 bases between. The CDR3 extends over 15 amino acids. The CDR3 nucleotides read TGTGCCAGCAGCTTCCGGGACGGGAGCTCCTACGAGCAGTACTTC. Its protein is CASSFRDGSSYEQYF.

CDR3 protein: CASSSTGNNSPLHF. For the CDR3, the DNA is TGTGCCAGCAGTTCGACAGGGAACAATTCACCCCTCCACTTT. The chain employs TRBV6-5 and TRBJ1-6, with 7 positions matching TRBD1. After removal of 4 bases from V and 7 bases from J, the junction contained 4 bases not matched to a gene. This CDR3 has 14 residues. CDR1 is MNHEY and CDR2 is SVGAGI in the germline V gene.

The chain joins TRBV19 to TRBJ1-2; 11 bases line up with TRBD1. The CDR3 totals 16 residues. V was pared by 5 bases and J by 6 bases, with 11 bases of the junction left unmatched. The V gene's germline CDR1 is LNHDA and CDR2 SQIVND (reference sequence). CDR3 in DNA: TGTGCCAGTAGTCGCCCCCGGACAGGGGGCGCAGATGGCTACACCTTC. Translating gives CASSRPRTGGADGYTF.

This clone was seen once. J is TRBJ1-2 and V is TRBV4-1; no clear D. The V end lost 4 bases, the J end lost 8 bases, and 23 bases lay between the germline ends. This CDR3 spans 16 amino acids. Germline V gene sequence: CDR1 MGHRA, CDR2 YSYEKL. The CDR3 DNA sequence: TGCGCCAGCAGCCTAGGACTCCAGGACCCGAGTGGAGGCTACACCTTC. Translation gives CASSLGLQDPSGGYTF.

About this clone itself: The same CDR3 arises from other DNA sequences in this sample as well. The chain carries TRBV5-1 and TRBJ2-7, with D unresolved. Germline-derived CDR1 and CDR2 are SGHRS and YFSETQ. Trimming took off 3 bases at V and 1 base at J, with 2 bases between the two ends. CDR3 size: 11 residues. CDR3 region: CASSSSYEQYF. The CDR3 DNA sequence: TGCGCCAGCAGCTCGTCCTACGAGCAGTACTTC. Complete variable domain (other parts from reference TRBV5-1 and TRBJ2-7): KAGVTQTPRYLIKTRGQQVTLSCSPISGHRSVSWYQQTPGQGLQFLFEYFSETQRNKGNFPGRFSGRQFSNSRSEMNVSTLELGDSALYLCASSSSYEQYFGPGTRLTVT.

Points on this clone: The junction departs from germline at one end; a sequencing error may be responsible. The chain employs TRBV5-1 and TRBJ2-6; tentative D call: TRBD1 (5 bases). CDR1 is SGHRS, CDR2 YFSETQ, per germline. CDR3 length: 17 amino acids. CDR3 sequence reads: CASRPPSTSSGANGLTF. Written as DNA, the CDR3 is TGCGCCAGCAGGCCCCCCTCGACGAGCTCTGGGGCCAACGGCCTGACTTTC.

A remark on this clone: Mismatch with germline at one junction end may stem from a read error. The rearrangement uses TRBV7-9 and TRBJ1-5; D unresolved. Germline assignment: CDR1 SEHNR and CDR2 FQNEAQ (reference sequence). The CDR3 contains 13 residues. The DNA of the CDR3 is TGTTCCAGCAGCTTACCGGGAAATCAGCCCCAGCATTTT. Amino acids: CSSSLPGNQPQHF.

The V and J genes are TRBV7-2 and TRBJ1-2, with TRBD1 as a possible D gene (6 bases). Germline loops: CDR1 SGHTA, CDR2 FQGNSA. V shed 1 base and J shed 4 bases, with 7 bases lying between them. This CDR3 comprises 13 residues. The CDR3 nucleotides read TGTGCCAGCAGCTTAGGGACAGCCTATGGCTACACCTTC. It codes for CASSLGTAYGYTF.

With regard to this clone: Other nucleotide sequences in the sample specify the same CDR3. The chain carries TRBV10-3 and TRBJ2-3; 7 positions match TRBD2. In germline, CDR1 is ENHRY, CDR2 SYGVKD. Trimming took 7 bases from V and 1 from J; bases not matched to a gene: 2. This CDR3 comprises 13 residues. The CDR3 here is CAITAGGTDTQYF. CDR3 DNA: TGTGCCATCACCGCGGGGGGCACAGATACGCAGTATTTT.

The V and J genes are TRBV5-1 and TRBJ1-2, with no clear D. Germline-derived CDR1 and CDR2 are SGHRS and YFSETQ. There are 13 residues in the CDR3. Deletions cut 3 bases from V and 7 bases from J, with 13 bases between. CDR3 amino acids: CASSSGLPRGYTF. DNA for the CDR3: TGCGCCAGCAGCTCTGGACTACCCCGTGGCTACACCTTC.

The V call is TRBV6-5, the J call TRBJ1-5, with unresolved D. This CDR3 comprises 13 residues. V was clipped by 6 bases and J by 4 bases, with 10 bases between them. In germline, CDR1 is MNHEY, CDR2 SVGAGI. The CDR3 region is CASSLDGNQPQHF. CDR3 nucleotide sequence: TGTGCCAGCAGCTTAGACGGGAATCAGCCCCAGCATTTT.

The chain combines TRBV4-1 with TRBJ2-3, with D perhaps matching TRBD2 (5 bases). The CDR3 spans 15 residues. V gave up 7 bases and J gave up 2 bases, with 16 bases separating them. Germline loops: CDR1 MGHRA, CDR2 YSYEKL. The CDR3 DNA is TGCGCCAGCAACTTAGGGAAGCGGAACACAGATACGCAGTATTTT. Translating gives CASNLGKRNTDTQYF.

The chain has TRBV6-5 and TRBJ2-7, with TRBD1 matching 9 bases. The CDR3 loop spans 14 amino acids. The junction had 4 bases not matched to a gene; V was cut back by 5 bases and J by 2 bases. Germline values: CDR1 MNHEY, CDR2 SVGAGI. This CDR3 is CASSRTGDPYEQYF. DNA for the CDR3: TGTGCCAGCAGTAGGACAGGGGACCCCTACGAGCAGTACTTC.

CDR3 DNA: TGTGCCAGCAGCGTTCAGGGATTAAATTCACCCCTCCACTTT. Its translation: CASSVQGLNSPLHF. The V gene is TRBV9, the J gene TRBJ1-6; D is possibly TRBD1 (5 bases). The ends were cut back, 2 bases at V and 7 bases at J, with 10 bases in the middle. The germline V gene has CDR1 SGDLS and CDR2 YYNGEE. This CDR3 is built from 14 residues.

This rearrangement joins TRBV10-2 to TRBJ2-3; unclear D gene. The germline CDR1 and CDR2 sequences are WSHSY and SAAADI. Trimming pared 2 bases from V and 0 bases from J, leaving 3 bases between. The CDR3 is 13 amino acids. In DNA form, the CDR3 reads TGCGCCAGCAGTGAGACTAGCACAGATACGCAGTATTTT. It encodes CASSETSTDTQYF.

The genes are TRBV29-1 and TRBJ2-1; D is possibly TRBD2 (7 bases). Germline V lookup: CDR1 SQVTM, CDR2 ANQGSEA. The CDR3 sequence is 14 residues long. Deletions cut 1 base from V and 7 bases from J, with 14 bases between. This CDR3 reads CSVEGGGGGNEQFF. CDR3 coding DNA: TGCAGCGTTGAAGGAGGAGGGGGGGGGAATGAGCAGTTCTTC.

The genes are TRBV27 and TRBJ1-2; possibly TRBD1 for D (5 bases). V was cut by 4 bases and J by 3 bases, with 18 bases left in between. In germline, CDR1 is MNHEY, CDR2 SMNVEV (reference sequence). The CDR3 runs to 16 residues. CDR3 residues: CASSYGLAGGYYGYTF. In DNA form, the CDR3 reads TGTGCCAGCAGTTACGGACTGGCCGGGGGATACTATGGCTACACCTTC.

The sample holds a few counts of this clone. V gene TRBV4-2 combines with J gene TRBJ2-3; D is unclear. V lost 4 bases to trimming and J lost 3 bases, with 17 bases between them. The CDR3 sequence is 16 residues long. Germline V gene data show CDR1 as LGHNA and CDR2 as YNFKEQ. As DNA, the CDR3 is TGTGCCAGCAGCCCCGAGCGACTTGCCCCTACAGATACGCAGTATTTT. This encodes CASSPERLAPTDTQYF.

CDR3 in amino acids: CASSLERNTGELFF. The CDR3 nucleotides read TGTGCCAGCAGCTTAGAGAGGAACACCGGGGAGCTGTTTTTT. This chain connects TRBV7-6 to TRBJ2-2, with D unclear. The CDR3 extends over 14 amino acids. Deletions cut 1 base from V and 1 base from J, with 4 bases between. Germline V gives CDR1 SGHVS, CDR2 FNYEAQ. The full variable domain, its missing parts supplied by reference TRBV7-6 and TRBJ2-2, is GAGVSQSPRYKVTKRGQDVALRCDPISGHVSLYWYRQALGQGPEFLTYFNYEAQQDKSGLPNDRFSAERPEGSISTLTIQRTEQRDSAMYRCASSLERNTGELFFGEGSRLTVL.

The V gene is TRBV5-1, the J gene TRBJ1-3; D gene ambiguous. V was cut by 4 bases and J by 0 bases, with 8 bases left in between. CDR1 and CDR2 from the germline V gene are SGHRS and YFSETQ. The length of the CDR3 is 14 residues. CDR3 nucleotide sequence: TGCGCCAGCAGCAATCCAGTCTCTGGAAACACCATATATTTT. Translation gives CASSNPVSGNTIYF.

The CDR3 here is CASSPVEISGANVLTF. The CDR3 region has the DNA TGCGCCAGCAGCCCAGTGGAGATCTCTGGGGCCAACGTCCTGACTTTC. The V and J genes are TRBV5-1 and TRBJ2-6; D is ambiguous. Germline CDR1 is SGHRS and CDR2 is YFSETQ. The CDR3 spans 16 residues. V lost 4 bases and J lost 0, with 11 bases in between.

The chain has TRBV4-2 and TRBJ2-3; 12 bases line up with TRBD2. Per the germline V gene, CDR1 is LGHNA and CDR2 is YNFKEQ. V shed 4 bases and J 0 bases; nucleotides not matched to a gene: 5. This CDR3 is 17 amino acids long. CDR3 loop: CASSLRTSGESTDTQYF. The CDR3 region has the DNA TGTGCCAGCAGCCTCAGGACTAGCGGGGAGAGCACAGATACGCAGTATTTT.

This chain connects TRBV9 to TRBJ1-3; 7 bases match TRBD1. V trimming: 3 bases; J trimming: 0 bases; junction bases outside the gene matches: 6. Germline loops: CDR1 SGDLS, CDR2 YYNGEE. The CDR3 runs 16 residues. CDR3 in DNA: TGTGCCAGCAGCGGGTGGGACAGAACCTCTGGAAACACCATATATTTT. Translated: CASSGWDRTSGNTIYF.

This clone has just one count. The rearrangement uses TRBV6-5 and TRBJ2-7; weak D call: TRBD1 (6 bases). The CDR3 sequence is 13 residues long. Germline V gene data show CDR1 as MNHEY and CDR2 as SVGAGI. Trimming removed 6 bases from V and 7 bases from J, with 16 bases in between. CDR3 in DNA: TGTGCCAGCAGCGGGCCAGGGGCATGGGAGCAGTACTTC. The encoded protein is CASSGPGAWEQYF.